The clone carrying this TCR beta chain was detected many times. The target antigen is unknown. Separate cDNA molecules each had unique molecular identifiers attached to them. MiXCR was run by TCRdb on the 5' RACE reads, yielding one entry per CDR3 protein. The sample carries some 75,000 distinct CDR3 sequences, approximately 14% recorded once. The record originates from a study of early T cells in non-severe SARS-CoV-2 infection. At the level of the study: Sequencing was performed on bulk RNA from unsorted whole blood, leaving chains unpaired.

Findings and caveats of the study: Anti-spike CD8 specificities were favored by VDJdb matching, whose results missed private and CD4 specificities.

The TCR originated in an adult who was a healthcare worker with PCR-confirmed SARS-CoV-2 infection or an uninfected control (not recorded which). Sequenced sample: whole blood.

In DNA form, the CDR3 reads TGTGCCAGCAGCTTAGTTCCAGTAGAGACCCAGTACTTC. This translates into CASSLVPVETQYF. V is TRBV7-2 and J is TRBJ2-5, with D unclear. The CDR3 is 13 amino acids. Germline V gene sequence: CDR1 SGHTA, CDR2 FQGNSA. V was cut by 1 base and J by 4 bases, with 7 bases left in between.